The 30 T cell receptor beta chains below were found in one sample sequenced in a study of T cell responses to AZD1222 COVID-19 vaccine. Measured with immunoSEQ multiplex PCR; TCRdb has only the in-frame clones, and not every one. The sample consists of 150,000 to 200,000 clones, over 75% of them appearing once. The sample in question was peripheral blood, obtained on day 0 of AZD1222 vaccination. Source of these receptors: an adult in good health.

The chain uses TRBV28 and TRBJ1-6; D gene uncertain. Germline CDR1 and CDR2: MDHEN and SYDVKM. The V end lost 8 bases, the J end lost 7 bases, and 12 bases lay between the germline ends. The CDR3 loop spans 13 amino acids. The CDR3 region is CASSGPGNSPLHF. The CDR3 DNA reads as TGTGCCAGCTCGGGCCCTGGGAATTCACCCCTCCACTTT.

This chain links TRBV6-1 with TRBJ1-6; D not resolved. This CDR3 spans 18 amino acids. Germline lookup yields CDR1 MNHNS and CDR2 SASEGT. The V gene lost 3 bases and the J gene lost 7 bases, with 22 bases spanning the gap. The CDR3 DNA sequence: TGTGCCAGCAGTGATCCCGAAAAGGGCAGGCGTCGGAATTCACCCCTCCACTTT. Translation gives CASSDPEKGRRRNSPLHF.

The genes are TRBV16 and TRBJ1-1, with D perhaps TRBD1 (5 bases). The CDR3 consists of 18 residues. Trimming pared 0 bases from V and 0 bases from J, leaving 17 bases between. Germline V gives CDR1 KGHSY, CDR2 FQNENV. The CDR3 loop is CASSQSQGPPTMNTEAFF. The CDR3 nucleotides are TGTGCCAGCAGCCAATCCCAGGGCCCTCCTACTATGAACACTGAAGCTTTCTTT. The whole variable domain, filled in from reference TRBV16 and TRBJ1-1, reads GEEVAQTPKHLVRGEGQKAKLYCAPIKGHSYVFWYQQVLKNEFKFLISFQNENVFDETGMPKERFSAKCLPNSPCSLEIQATKLEDSAVYFCASSQSQGPPTMNTEAFFGQGTRLTVV.

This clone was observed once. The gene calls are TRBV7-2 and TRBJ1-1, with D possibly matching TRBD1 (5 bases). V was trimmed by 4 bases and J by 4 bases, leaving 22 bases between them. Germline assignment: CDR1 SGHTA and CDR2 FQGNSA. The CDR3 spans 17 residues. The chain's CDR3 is CASSSKQEHPFPTEAFF. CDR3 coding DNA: TGTGCCAGCAGCTCTAAACAGGAACATCCGTTCCCCACTGAAGCTTTCTTT.

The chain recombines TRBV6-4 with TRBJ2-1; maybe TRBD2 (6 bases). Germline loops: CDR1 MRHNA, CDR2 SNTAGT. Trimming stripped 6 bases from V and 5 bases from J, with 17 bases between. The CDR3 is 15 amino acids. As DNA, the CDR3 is TGTGCCAGCAGCCGACGACTAGGACTAAACAATGAGCAGTTCTTC. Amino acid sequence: CASSRRLGLNNEQFF.

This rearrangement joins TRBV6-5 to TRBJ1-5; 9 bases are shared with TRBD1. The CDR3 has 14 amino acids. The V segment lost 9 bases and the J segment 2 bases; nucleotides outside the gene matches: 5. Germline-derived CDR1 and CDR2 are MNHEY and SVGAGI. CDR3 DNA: TGTGCCAGAGGGGACAGGGTTCGCAATCAGCCCCAGCATTTT. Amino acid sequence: CARGDRVRNQPQHF.

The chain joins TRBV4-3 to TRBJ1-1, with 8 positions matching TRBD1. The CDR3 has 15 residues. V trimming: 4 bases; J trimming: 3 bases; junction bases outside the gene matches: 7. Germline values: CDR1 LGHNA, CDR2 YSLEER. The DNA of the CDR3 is TGCGCCAGCAGCCGTTATTTACAGGGGGACACTGAAGCTTTCTTT. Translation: CASSRYLQGDTEAFF.

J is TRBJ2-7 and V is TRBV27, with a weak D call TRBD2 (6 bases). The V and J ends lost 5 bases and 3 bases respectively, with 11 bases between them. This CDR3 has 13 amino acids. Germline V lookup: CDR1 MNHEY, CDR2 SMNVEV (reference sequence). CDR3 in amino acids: CASSTFGGYEQYF. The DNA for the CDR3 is TGTGCCAGCAGTACGTTCGGGGGCTACGAGCAGTACTTC.

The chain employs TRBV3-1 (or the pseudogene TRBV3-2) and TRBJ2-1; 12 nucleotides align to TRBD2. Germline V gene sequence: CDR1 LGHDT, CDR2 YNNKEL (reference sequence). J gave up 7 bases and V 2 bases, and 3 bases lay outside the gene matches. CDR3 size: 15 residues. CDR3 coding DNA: TGTGCCAGCAGCCAACTAGCGGGGGGGCCAAATGAGCAGTTCTTC. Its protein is CASSQLAGGPNEQFF.

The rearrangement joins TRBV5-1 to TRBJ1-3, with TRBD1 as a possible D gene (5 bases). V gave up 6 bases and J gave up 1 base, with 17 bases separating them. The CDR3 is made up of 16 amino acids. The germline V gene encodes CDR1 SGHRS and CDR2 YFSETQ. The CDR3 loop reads CASKQDLLPSGNTIYF. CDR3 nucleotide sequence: TGCGCCAGCAAACAGGACCTACTTCCGTCTGGAAACACCATATATTTT.

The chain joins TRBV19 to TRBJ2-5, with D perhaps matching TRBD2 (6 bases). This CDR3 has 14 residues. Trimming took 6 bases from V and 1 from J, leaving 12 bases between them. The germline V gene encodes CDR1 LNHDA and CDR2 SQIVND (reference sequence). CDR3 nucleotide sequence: TGTGCCAGTAGCGGGGGAGTTATCCAAGAGACCCAGTACTTC. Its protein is CASSGGVIQETQYF.

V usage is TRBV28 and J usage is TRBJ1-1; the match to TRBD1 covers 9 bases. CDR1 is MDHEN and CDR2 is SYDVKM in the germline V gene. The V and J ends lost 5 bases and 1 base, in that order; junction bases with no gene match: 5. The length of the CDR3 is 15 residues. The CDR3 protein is CASSPQQGANTEAFF. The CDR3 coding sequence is TGTGCCAGCAGTCCGCAACAGGGGGCGAACACTGAAGCTTTCTTT.

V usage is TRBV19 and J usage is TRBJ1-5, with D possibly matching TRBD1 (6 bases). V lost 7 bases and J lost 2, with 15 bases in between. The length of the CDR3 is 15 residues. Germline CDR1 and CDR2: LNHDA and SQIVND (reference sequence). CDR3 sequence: CASTEGGSRNQPQHF. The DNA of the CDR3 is TGTGCCAGTACCGAAGGGGGGAGTCGCAATCAGCCCCAGCATTTT.

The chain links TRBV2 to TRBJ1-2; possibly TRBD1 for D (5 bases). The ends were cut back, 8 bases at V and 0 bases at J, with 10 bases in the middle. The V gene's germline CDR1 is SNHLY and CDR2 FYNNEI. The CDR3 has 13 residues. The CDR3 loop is CASGRGANYGYTF. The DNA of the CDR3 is TGTGCCAGCGGTAGGGGAGCTAACTATGGCTACACCTTC.

CDR3 in amino acids: CASSPGQNNQPQHF. Written as DNA, the CDR3 is TGTGCCAGCTCACCTGGACAGAACAATCAGCCCCAGCATTTT. The chain uses TRBV18 and TRBJ1-5; maybe TRBD1 (6 bases). The CDR3 contains 14 residues. Trimming cost V 3 bases and J 3 bases, with 9 bases left between them. Per germline, CDR1 KGHSH and CDR2 LQKENI.

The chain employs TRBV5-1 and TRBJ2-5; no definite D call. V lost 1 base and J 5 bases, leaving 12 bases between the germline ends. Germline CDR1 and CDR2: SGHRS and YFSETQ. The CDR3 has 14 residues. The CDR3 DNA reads TGCGCCAGCAGCTTGTCTAGGAGCAGGGAGACCCAGTACTTC. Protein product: CASSLSRSRETQYF.

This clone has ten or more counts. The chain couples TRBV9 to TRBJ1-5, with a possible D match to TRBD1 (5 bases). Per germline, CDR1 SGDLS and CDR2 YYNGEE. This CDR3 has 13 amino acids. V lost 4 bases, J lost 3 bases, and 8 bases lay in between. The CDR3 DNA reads TGTGCCAGCAGCAGGGGCTTCAATCAGCCCCAGCATTTT. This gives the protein CASSRGFNQPQHF. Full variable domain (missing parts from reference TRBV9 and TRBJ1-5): DSGVTQTPKHLITATGQRVTLRCSPRSGDLSVYWYQQSLDQGLQFLIQYYNGEERAKGNILERFSAQQFPDLHSELNLSSLELGDSALYFCASSRGFNQPQHFGDGTRLSIL.

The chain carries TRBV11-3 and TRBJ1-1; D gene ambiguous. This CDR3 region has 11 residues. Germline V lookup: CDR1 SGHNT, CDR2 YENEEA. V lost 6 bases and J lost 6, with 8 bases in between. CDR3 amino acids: CASSPGSEAFF. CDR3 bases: TGTGCCAGCAGTCCCGGGTCTGAAGCTTTCTTT.

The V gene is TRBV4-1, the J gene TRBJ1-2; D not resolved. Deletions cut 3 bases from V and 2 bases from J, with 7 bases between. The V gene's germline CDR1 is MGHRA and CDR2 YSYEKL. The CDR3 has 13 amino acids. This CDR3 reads CASSHPGNYGYTF. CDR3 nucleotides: TGCGCCAGCAGCCACCCCGGAAACTATGGCTACACCTTC.

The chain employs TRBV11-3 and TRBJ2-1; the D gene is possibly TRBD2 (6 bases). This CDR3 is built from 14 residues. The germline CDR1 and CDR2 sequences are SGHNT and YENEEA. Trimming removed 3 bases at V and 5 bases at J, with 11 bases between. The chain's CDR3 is CASSFWGEDNEQFF. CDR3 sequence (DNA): TGTGCCAGCAGCTTTTGGGGGGAGGACAATGAGCAGTTCTTC.

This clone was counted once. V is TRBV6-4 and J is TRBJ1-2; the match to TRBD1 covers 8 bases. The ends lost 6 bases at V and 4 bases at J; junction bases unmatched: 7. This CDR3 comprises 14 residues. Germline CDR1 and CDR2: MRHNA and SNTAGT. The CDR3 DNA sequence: TGTGCCAGCAGGCCGGACAGGGCGGGCTATGGCTACACCTTC. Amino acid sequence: CASRPDRAGYGYTF.

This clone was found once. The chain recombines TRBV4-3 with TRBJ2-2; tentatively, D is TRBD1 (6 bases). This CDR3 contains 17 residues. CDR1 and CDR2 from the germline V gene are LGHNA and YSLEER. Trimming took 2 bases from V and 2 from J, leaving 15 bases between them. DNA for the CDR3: TGCGCCAGCAGCCAAACTCAGGGGCCTTACAACACCGGGGAGCTGTTTTTT. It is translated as CASSQTQGPYNTGELFF.

CDR3: CASSLAGNNEKLFF. The CDR3 coding sequence is TGTGCCAGCAGCTTAGCAGGGAATAATGAAAAACTGTTTTTT. This chain connects TRBV7-9 to TRBJ1-4; no firm D call. Germline V gives CDR1 SEHNR, CDR2 FQNEAQ (reference sequence). Trimming took 0 bases from V and 4 from J, leaving 6 bases between them. The CDR3 spans 14 residues. Variable domain in full (rest from reference TRBV7-9 and TRBJ1-4): DTGVSQNPRHKITKRGQNVTFRCDPISEHNRLYWYRQTLGQGPEFLTYFQNEAQLEKSRLLSDRFSAERPKGSFSTLEIQRTEQGDSAMYLCASSLAGNNEKLFFGSGTQLSVL.

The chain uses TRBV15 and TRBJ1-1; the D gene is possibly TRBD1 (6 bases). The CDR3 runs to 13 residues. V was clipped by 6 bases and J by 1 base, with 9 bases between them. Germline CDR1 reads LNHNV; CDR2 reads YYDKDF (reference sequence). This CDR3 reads CATSQGGNTEAFF. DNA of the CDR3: TGTGCCACCAGTCAAGGGGGGAACACTGAAGCTTTCTTT.

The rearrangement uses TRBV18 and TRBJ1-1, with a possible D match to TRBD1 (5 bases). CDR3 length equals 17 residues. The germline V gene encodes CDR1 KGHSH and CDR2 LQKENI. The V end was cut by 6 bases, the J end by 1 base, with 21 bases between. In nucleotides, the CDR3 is TGTGCCAGCTCCCGTATCGAATGGGTCGGGGGGAACACTGAAGCTTTCTTT. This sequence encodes CASSRIEWVGGNTEAFF.

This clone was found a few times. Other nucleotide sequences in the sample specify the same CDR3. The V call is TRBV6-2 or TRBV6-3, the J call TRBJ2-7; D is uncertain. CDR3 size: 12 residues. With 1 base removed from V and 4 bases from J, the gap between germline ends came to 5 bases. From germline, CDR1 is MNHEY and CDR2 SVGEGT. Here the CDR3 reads CASSYLPYEQYF. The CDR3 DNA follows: TGTGCCAGCAGTTACTTGCCTTACGAGCAGTACTTC.

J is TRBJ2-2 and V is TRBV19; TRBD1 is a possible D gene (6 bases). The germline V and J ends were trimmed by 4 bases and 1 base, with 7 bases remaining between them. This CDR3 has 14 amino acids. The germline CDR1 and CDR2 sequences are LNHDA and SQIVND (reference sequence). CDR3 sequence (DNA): TGTGCCAGTAGTACGGACAGGAACACCGGGGAGCTGTTTTTT. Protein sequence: CASSTDRNTGELFF.

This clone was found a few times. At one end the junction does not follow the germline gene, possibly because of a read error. The DNA for the CDR3 is TGTGCTAGCAGCTTGACGGCGGGGGCTAGCACAGATACGCAGTATTTT. It encodes CASSLTAGASTDTQYF. V is TRBV7-7 and J is TRBJ2-3; the D gene is possibly TRBD2 (7 bases). CDR3 length: 16 amino acids. The germline CDR1 and CDR2 sequences are SSHAT and FNYEAQ (reference sequence).

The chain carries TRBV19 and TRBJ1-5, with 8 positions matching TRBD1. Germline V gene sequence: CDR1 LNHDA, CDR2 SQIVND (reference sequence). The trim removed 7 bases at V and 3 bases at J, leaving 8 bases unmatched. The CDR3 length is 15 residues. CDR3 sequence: CASTYTGGYNQPQHF. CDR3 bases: TGTGCCAGTACTTATACAGGGGGGTACAATCAGCCCCAGCATTTT.

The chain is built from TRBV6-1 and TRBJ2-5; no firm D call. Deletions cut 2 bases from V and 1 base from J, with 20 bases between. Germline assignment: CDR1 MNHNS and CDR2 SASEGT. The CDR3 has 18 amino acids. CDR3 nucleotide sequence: TGTGCCAGCAGTGAAAAGGCTCCTAGGCCCTGGGTCCAAGAGACCCAGTACTTC. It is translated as CASSEKAPRPWVQETQYF.